These 29 T cell receptor beta chains were sequenced from one sample in a study of T cell responses to AZD1222 COVID-19 vaccine. The method was immunoSEQ multiplex PCR; TCRdb's version includes in-frame clones alone and lacks a portion of them. The sample has around 87,000 clones, more than 75% seen once. This sample comprised peripheral blood, obtained on day 0 of AZD1222 vaccination. These receptor sequences come from an adult in good health.

The chain is built from TRBV10-2 and TRBJ2-1; 11 positions match TRBD2. Trimming removed 6 bases from V and 6 bases from J; junction bases left unmatched: 4. Germline assignment: CDR1 WSHSY and CDR2 SAAADI. This CDR3 has 14 amino acids. For the CDR3, the DNA is TGCGCCAGCAGGACTAGCGGGGTTCCCAATGAGCAGTTCTTC. Translated: CASRTSGVPNEQFF.

This sequence joins TRBV9 and TRBJ2-7; 10 bases align to TRBD2. This CDR3 spans 14 amino acids. Germline trimming cut 3 bases from V and 6 bases from J; bases unmatched to any gene: 6. The V gene's germline CDR1 is SGDLS and CDR2 YYNGEE. CDR3 residues: CASSAGLAFSEQYF. The CDR3 region has the DNA TGTGCCAGCAGCGCGGGACTAGCGTTCTCCGAGCAGTACTTC. Combining the CDR3 with reference TRBV9 and TRBJ2-7 gives the whole variable domain DSGVTQTPKHLITATGQRVTLRCSPRSGDLSVYWYQQSLDQGLQFLIQYYNGEERAKGNILERFSAQQFPDLHSELNLSSLELGDSALYFCASSAGLAFSEQYFGPGTRLTVT.

The V and J genes are TRBV5-1 and TRBJ2-2, with 12 bases identical to TRBD2. V shed 4 bases, J shed 4 bases, and the junction held 11 bases outside the gene matches. The V gene's germline CDR1 is SGHRS and CDR2 YFSETQ. This CDR3 contains 18 residues. CDR3 bases: TGCGCCAGCAGCCTCGGGACTAGCGGGTATGGGCGCACCGGGGAGCTGTTTTTT. Its translation: CASSLGTSGYGRTGELFF.

This chain connects TRBV7-8 to TRBJ1-2; no reliable D call. The V end lost 0 bases, the J end lost 10 bases, and 12 bases lay between the germline ends. Germline values: CDR1 SGHVS, CDR2 FQNEAQ. The CDR3 has 13 residues. The CDR3 protein is CASSLALDGNYTF. Here the CDR3 DNA reads TGTGCCAGCAGCTTAGCCCTTGACGGAAACTACACCTTC.

The chain uses TRBV5-1 and TRBJ1-6; TRBD1 agrees at 8 bases. Germline V gene lookup returns CDR1 SGHRS and CDR2 YFSETQ. The CDR3 is 14 residues long. V shed 4 bases, J shed 10 bases, and the junction held 7 bases outside the gene matches. CDR3 nucleotide sequence: TGCGCCAGCAGCCCTGGACAGGGCGGATCACCCCTCCACTTT. Protein: CASSPGQGGSPLHF.

This chain links TRBV2 with TRBJ2-1; either TRBD1 or TRBD2 may supply D (5 bases each). V was clipped by 7 bases and J by 4 bases, with 14 bases between them. Germline V gene sequence: CDR1 SNHLY, CDR2 FYNNEI. The CDR3 has 14 amino acids. The CDR3 DNA reads TGTGCCAGCACTCTGAGAGAGGGGTACAATGAGCAGTTCTTC. Amino acid sequence: CASTLREGYNEQFF.

This rearrangement joins TRBV28 to TRBJ1-4; D may be TRBD1 (6 bases). This CDR3 is 14 amino acids long. V was cut by 5 bases and J by 10 bases, with 17 bases left in between. Germline CDR1 reads MDHEN; CDR2 reads SYDVKM. The CDR3 coding sequence is TGTGCCAGCAGTCTACAGGGAGGGTTAGTAAAACTGTTTTTT. Its translation is CASSLQGGLVKLFF.

In nucleotides, the CDR3 is TGTGCCTTAGTAGCGGGAGGGTTAAATGAGCAGTTCTTC. It translates to CALVAGGLNEQFF. This chain uses TRBV6-5 with TRBJ2-1, with TRBD2 identical over 11 bases. V dropped 11 bases and J dropped 7; count of bases not matched to a gene: 7. CDR3 length: 13 residues. Germline values: CDR1 MNHEY, CDR2 SVGAGI.

The chain joins TRBV2 to TRBJ2-4; D is perhaps TRBD1 (5 bases). Between the trimmed V and J ends, which lost 7 bases and 9 bases, there was a span of 19 bases. The CDR3 runs 14 residues. Germline V gives CDR1 SNHLY, CDR2 FYNNEI. This chain's CDR3 is CASTEPRQGAIQYF. The CDR3 DNA sequence: TGTGCCAGCACCGAACCCCGTCAGGGCGCCATTCAGTACTTC.

The chain couples TRBV18 to TRBJ1-4, with 8 bases aligning to TRBD1. J was trimmed by 7 bases and V by 4 bases; bases with no gene match: 2. The CDR3 runs to 13 residues. The V gene's germline CDR1 is KGHSH and CDR2 LQKENI. The CDR3 reads CASSQDRAEKLFF. DNA of the CDR3: TGTGCCAGCTCACAGGACAGGGCTGAAAAACTGTTTTTT.

V gene TRBV11-2 combines with J gene TRBJ1-6, with D perhaps matching TRBD1 (6 bases). The CDR3 sequence is 13 residues long. V was clipped by 6 bases and J by 8 bases, with 11 bases between them. In germline, CDR1 is SGHAT, CDR2 FQNNGV. The CDR3 spells CASSRAGDSPLHF. In DNA, the CDR3 is TGTGCCAGCAGTAGGGCAGGGGATTCACCCCTCCACTTT.

This rearrangement joins TRBV19 to TRBJ2-2; 11 positions agree with TRBD2. This CDR3 has 15 residues. Unmatched junction bases numbered 2, after V lost 5 bases and J lost 3 bases. Germline V gene data show CDR1 as LNHDA and CDR2 as SQIVND (reference sequence). CDR3 DNA: TGTGCCAGTAGTGCACTAGCGGGAGACACCGGGGAGCTGTTTTTT. This translates into CASSALAGDTGELFF.

This chain uses TRBV5-1 with TRBJ2-2, with TRBD1 as a possible D gene (6 bases). V lost 1 base to trimming and J lost 5 bases, with 12 bases between them. Germline V lookup: CDR1 SGHRS, CDR2 YFSETQ. CDR3 length: 15 residues. The DNA for the CDR3 is TGCGCCAGCAGCTTGCAGGGGCGCTTAACCGGGGAGCTGTTTTTT. It codes for CASSLQGRLTGELFF.

About this clone itself: Distinct nucleotide sequences in the sample also encode this CDR3. The chain recombines TRBV6-1 with TRBJ1-3; unclear D gene. Trimming shortened V by 3 bases and J by 0 bases, and 9 bases separated the two germline ends. CDR3 length: 15 amino acids. Germline CDR1 MNHNS, CDR2 SASEGT. The CDR3 DNA sequence: TGTGCCAGCAGTGAGGGGAGCAGCTCTGGAAACACCATATATTTT. Its translation: CASSEGSSSGNTIYF.

The chain combines TRBV7-9 with TRBJ2-1; 12 positions agree with TRBD2. The CDR3 has 16 residues. The V gene end was trimmed by 0 bases and the J gene end by 4 bases; junction bases not matched to a gene: 1. CDR1 and CDR2 from the germline V gene are SEHNR and FQNEAQ (reference sequence). CDR3 nucleotides: TGTGCCAGCAGCTTAGCGACTAGCGGGAGATACAATGAGCAGTTCTTC. Residues: CASSLATSGRYNEQFF.

This clone was seen only once. J is TRBJ1-4 and V is TRBV3-1 (or the pseudogene TRBV3-2), with 8 positions matching TRBD1. CDR3 length equals 20 residues. V lost 2 bases, J lost 3 bases, and 17 bases stayed unmatched. The germline V gene encodes CDR1 LGHDT and CDR2 YNNKEL (reference sequence). CDR3 sequence (DNA): TGTGCCAGCAGCCAATGGGGATCGAGGACAGGGCGTTTTGCTAATGAAAAACTGTTTTTT. Its translation: CASSQWGSRTGRFANEKLFF.

The sample holds a few counts of this clone. The V and J genes are TRBV5-4 and TRBJ1-2; D is possibly TRBD1 (6 bases). V gave up 4 bases and J gave up 5 bases, with 18 bases separating them. This CDR3 has 15 amino acids. The V gene's germline CDR1 is SGHNT and CDR2 YYREEE (reference sequence). The CDR3 loop is CASSPTDRPLYGYTF. The CDR3, as DNA: TGTGCCAGCAGCCCGACCGACAGGCCATTATATGGCTACACCTTC.

The rearrangement links TRBV6-1 to TRBJ1-5; 7 bases line up with TRBD1. This CDR3 is built from 14 residues. Germline CDR1 MNHNS, CDR2 SASEGT. The trim removed 5 bases at V and 5 bases at J, leaving 6 bases unmatched. The CDR3 loop reads CASSPRQGDQPQHF. CDR3 bases: TGTGCCAGCAGTCCCCGACAGGGCGATCAGCCCCAGCATTTT.

The V and J genes are TRBV3-1 (or the pseudogene TRBV3-2) and TRBJ1-2; 8 bases fit TRBD1. The CDR3 consists of 13 residues. V dropped 1 base and J dropped 7; count of bases not matched to a gene: 2. Looked up from germline, CDR1 is LGHDT and CDR2 is YNNKEL (reference sequence). The CDR3: CASSQGTGFGYTF. CDR3 coding DNA: TGTGCCAGCAGCCAAGGGACAGGGTTTGGCTACACCTTC.

The chain carries TRBV7-3 and TRBJ2-1; D is ambiguous. The CDR3 is made up of 14 amino acids. Trimming took 5 bases from V and 8 from J, leaving 16 bases between them. The V gene's germline CDR1 is SGHTA and CDR2 FQGTGA. The CDR3 region has the DNA TGTGCCAGCAGCCCGGCGGCCGCGGACCATGAGCAGTTCTTC. Protein product: CASSPAAADHEQFF.

The CDR3 sequence is CASSLDPGPNQPQHF. DNA of the CDR3: TGCGCCAGCAGCTTGGACCCTGGCCCCAATCAGCCCCAGCATTTT. The J gene is TRBJ1-5, the V gene TRBV5-1, with D unclear. Trimming took 0 bases from V and 3 from J, leaving 10 bases between them. The CDR3 spans 15 residues. Looked up from germline, CDR1 is SGHRS and CDR2 is YFSETQ.

V gene TRBV7-2 combines with J gene TRBJ2-3, with 7 bases fitting TRBD2. CDR3 size: 16 residues. The trim removed 4 bases at V and 5 bases at J, leaving 12 bases unmatched. Germline V CDR1 and CDR2: SGHTA, FQGNSA. In nucleotides, the CDR3 is TGTGCCAGCAGCTCAGGACTAGATCCTTCCGTAGATACGCAGTATTTT. Translated: CASSSGLDPSVDTQYF.

This chain joins TRBV6-1 and TRBJ1-2; weak D call: TRBD1 (5 bases). The CDR3 covers 12 residues. Trimming removed 1 base from V and 11 bases from J, with 11 bases in between. CDR1 is MNHNS and CDR2 is SASEGT in the germline V gene. Here the CDR3 reads CASSEGGVLYTF. The CDR3 DNA follows: TGTGCCAGCAGTGAAGGGGGCGTTCTTTACACCTTC.

The rearrangement uses TRBV5-1 and TRBJ1-2; D unclear. The CDR3 consists of 13 residues. CDR1 is SGHRS and CDR2 is YFSETQ in the germline V gene. V was clipped by 6 bases and J by 4 bases, with 13 bases between them. CDR3 protein: CASTSPGLYGYTF. The DNA for the CDR3 is TGCGCCAGCACCTCTCCAGGCCTCTATGGCTACACCTTC. Combining the CDR3 with reference TRBV5-1 and TRBJ1-2 gives the whole variable domain KAGVTQTPRYLIKTRGQQVTLSCSPISGHRSVSWYQQTPGQGLQFLFEYFSETQRNKGNFPGRFSGRQFSNSRSEMNVSTLELGDSALYLCASTSPGLYGYTFGSGTRLTVV.

The rearrangement links TRBV6-5 to TRBJ2-2; a weak D match, TRBD1 (6 bases). Per the germline V gene, CDR1 is MNHEY and CDR2 is SVGAGI. V was cut by 0 bases and J by 7 bases, with 6 bases left in between. CDR3 length: 13 residues. The CDR3 reads CASSYSTGGELFF. In DNA form, the CDR3 reads TGTGCCAGCAGTTACTCGACAGGCGGGGAGCTGTTTTTT.

V is TRBV9 and J is TRBJ2-1; D call uncertain. CDR1 SGDLS and CDR2 YYNGEE come from the germline V gene. V lost 0 bases to trimming and J lost 7 bases, with 8 bases between them. The CDR3 sequence is 13 residues long. In DNA, the CDR3 is TGTGCCAGCAGCGTAGACTTCGGGAATGAGCAGTTCTTC. The encoded protein is CASSVDFGNEQFF. The variable domain in full, completed from reference TRBV9 and TRBJ2-1, reads DSGVTQTPKHLITATGQRVTLRCSPRSGDLSVYWYQQSLDQGLQFLIQYYNGEERAKGNILERFSAQQFPDLHSELNLSSLELGDSALYFCASSVDFGNEQFFGPGTRLTVL.

The rearrangement links TRBV7-9 to TRBJ1-4, with 9 bases identical to TRBD1. Trimming cost V 5 bases and J 0 bases; bases outside gene matches: 4. The CDR3 has 16 residues. Germline-derived CDR1 and CDR2 are SEHNR and FQNEAQ (reference sequence). DNA of the CDR3: TGTGCCAGCAGCCAGGACAGGGGCCCAACTAATGAAAAACTGTTTTTT. It yields the protein CASSQDRGPTNEKLFF.

This clone was detected only a few times. V gene TRBV27 combines with J gene TRBJ1-2; 7 bases line up with TRBD1. The V and J ends lost 0 bases and 0 bases, in that order; junction bases with no gene match: 4. The CDR3 consists of 16 residues. In germline, CDR1 is MNHEY, CDR2 SMNVEV (reference sequence). CDR3 residues: CASSLSRDSPNYGYTF. Here the CDR3 DNA reads TGTGCCAGCAGTTTATCTAGGGACAGTCCTAACTATGGCTACACCTTC.

The genes are TRBV29-1 and TRBJ1-2, with 10 bases lining up with TRBD1. The V segment lost 7 bases and the J segment 10 bases; nucleotides outside the gene matches: 6. Germline assignment: CDR1 SQVTM and CDR2 ANQGSEA. The CDR3 contains 11 residues. This chain's CDR3 is CSADRGLIYTF. In nucleotides, the CDR3 is TGCAGCGCTGACAGGGGGCTTATCTACACCTTC.